Following are 5 T cell receptor beta chains from one sample sequenced in a study of T cells in Graves' hyperthyroidism and ophthalmopathy. Regions amplified from RNA transcripts were the TCR beta CDR3 regions. The HTBI primer set drove a first-round RT-PCR of the TCR CDR3. MiXCR, applied by TCRdb to the multiplex PCR reads, yields one record per CDR3 protein. The sample holds approximately 330,000 distinct CDR3 sequences, roughly 18% seen once. The sample was blood. These receptors were obtained from a woman between 50 and 59 years old with Graves' hyperthyroidism.

This chain joins TRBV30 and TRBJ1-1; D call uncertain. CDR3 length equals 11 residues. Germline V gene sequence: CDR1 GTSNPN, CDR2 SVGIG (reference sequence). CDR3 region: CAKVLNTEAFF. CDR3 nucleotides: TGTGCGAAGGTTCTAAACACTGAAGCTTTCTTT.

This clonotype was picked up a small number of times. This rearrangement joins TRBV15 to TRBJ2-3; no clear D. Germline CDR1 LNHNV, CDR2 YYDKDF (reference sequence). This CDR3 has 12 amino acids. The germline V and J ends were trimmed by 4 bases and 4 bases, with 6 bases remaining between them. The chain's CDR3 is CATSTFSDTQYF. The CDR3 DNA sequence: TGTGCCACCAGCACGTTCTCAGATACGCAGTATTTT.

This clonotype was detected only a few times. One end of the junction fails to match germline, which may point to a read error. The V call is TRBV5-1, the J call TRBJ2-5, with 8 bases lining up with TRBD1. Per the germline V gene, CDR1 is SGHRS and CDR2 is YFSETQ. The CDR3 length is 16 residues. The CDR3 protein is CASSLAPDRGAETQYF. The CDR3 DNA follows: TGTGCCAGCAGCTTAGCGCCCGACAGGGGTGCAGAGACCCAGTACTTC.

V usage is TRBV3-1 and J usage is TRBJ2-1, with D uncertain. Between the trimmed V and J ends, which lost 5 bases and 2 bases, there was a span of 13 bases. CDR1 and CDR2 from the germline V gene are LGHDT and YNNKEL (reference sequence). This CDR3 region has 15 residues. This CDR3 is CASSVDRRPYNEQFF. Written as DNA, the CDR3 is TGTGCCAGCAGCGTAGACCGGCGGCCCTACAATGAGCAGTTCTTC.

The chain is built from TRBV7-8 and TRBJ1-2; D gene unclear. Trimming shortened V by 0 bases and J by 8 bases, and 10 bases separated the two germline ends. This CDR3 has 13 residues. CDR1 is SGHVS, CDR2 FQNEAQ, per germline. CDR3 coding DNA: TGTGCCAGCAGCTTAGCGGGCAGCCGGGGCTACACCTTC. It codes for CASSLAGSRGYTF.